This T cell receptor beta chain was documented in a study of T cell repertoires in cytomegalovirus infection (dated by TCRdb to the late 2010s). Describing the broader study: Alongside well-studied HLA-B-restricted epitopes, the peptide stimulations were aimed at recently identified HLA-C-restricted CMV epitopes, whose presentation resists viral immunomodulation. Donor HLA type was relevant to the analysis, because carriage of CMV infection together with the matching HLA type was indicated by public TCR beta signatures.

As concerns this clonotype: What this receptor recognizes is not known. Qualities for individual bases were not recorded, and no much larger clone is one base off.

TCRdb shows the sequencer as Illumina HiSeq 1500. In-frame beta chains were kept once TCRdb had trimmed the public reads at Q25 with fastp and called clones with MiXCR. CDR3 protein duplicates are merged, each entry listing the most common genes and DNA. Here the sample has approximately 390,000 distinct CDR3 sequences; about a third occur a single time. The biggest ten clones account for roughly 12% of the sample. V was cut back by 7 bases and J by 5 bases, leaving a gap of 9 bases between them. Measured from the cysteine to the phenylalanine, the CDR3 is 12 residues long. The retained sequence is limited to the CDR3, 36 bases, with the frame set at the first base. Reading the germline V gene gives CDR1 MNHGY and CDR2 SAAAGT. Explained via the paper, the treatment or condition label denotes: in vitro stimulation with specific CMV peptide epitopes to enrich CMV-specific T cells. The study at large found these results: The ex vivo response was dominated by HLA-C-restricted CMV-specific TCR beta clonotypes, and the single most frequent clonotype in two of eight donors was supplied by these HLA-C-restricted clonotypes. Cumulative frequency of public TCR beta family members discriminated carriers of CMV infection plus the relevant HLA type in this cohort and an independent approximately 400-donor cohort.

The clonotype originates from a human donor in good health (CMV status not recorded). Some clones in this sample may be carry-over from other donors' samples. The chain couples TRBV6-8 to TRBJ2-4; the D gene assignment is ambiguous. Here the sequenced sample was cultured PBMCs, taken from culture after CMV antigen stimulation. This receptor has the CDR3 CASKFRENIQYF. The DNA reads as follows: TGTGCCAGCAAATTTCGGGAAAACATTCAGTACTTC.